Below are 9 T cell receptor beta chains sequenced from a single sample in a study of a mutant IDH1 vaccine in newly diagnosed glioma. The data were produced by immunoSEQ multiplex PCR, yet TCRdb's version contains in-frame clones alone and is incomplete. The table lists around 30,000 clones, around 80% of them singletons. The antigens these receptors bind are not known. Time point: week 35, safety follow-up. Each vaccine dose was 300 ug of mutant IDH1 20-mer peptide, with topical imiquimod. The material was PBMCs, obtained from a glioma patient whose treatment included an IDH1 peptide vaccine. Receptor source: a man in his forties or fifties with glioma. Some clones in this sample may be carry-over from other donors' samples.

The chain has TRBV5-1 and TRBJ2-1; 9 nucleotides line up with TRBD2. The CDR3 runs 20 residues. CDR1 and CDR2 from the germline V gene are SGHRS and YFSETQ. Trimming cost V 2 bases and J 0 bases; bases outside gene matches: 15. The DNA of the CDR3 is TGCGCCAGCAGCTTCCCCCCTGCGACTAGCGGACAGAGCTCCTACAATGAGCAGTTCTTC. Translation: CASSFPPATSGQSSYNEQFF.

The chain employs TRBV18 and TRBJ1-3, with no clear D. This CDR3 has 13 amino acids. Germline-derived CDR1 and CDR2 are KGHSH and LQKENI. V lost 2 bases to trimming and J lost 8 bases, with 10 bases between them. The CDR3 loop reads CASSPGRADTIYF. Here the CDR3 DNA reads TGTGCCAGCTCACCAGGGCGGGCGGACACCATATATTTT. The variable domain in full, with the rest retrieved from reference TRBV18 and TRBJ1-3, is NAGVMQNPRHLVRRRGQEARLRCSPMKGHSHVYWYRQLPEEGLKFMVYLQKENIIDESGMPKERFSAEFPKEGPSILRIQQVVRGDSAAYFCASSPGRADTIYFGEGSWLTVV.

The DNA for the CDR3 is TGTGCCAGCAGTGAGGGTGCCGGACAGGCAGGCTACGAGCAGTACTTC. It yields the protein CASSEGAGQAGYEQYF. The chain has TRBV6-1 and TRBJ2-7, with TRBD1 matching 7 bases. Unmatched junction bases numbered 11, after V lost 3 bases and J lost 3 bases. In germline, CDR1 is MNHNS, CDR2 SASEGT. The CDR3 is made up of 16 amino acids.

The chain carries TRBV6-5 and TRBJ1-3, with D unclear. CDR3 length: 15 residues. V was trimmed by 3 bases and J by 0 bases, leaving 9 bases between them. Germline V lookup: CDR1 MNHEY, CDR2 SVGAGI. CDR3 nucleotides: TGTGCCAGCAGTTATTCCCGGGACTCTGGAAACACCATATATTTT. Its protein product is CASSYSRDSGNTIYF.

This clone appeared a single time. One junction end disagrees with the germline gene, perhaps due to a read error. The chain uses TRBV11-2 and TRBJ2-1; no definite D call. Germline values: CDR1 SGHAT, CDR2 FQNNGV. The CDR3 is made up of 13 amino acids. The CDR3 bases are TGTGCCAGCAGCGAGGACCGGTACAGTGAGCAGTTCTTC. Protein: CASSEDRYSEQFF.

The chain combines TRBV20-1 with TRBJ2-3; D gene ambiguous. The CDR3 extends over 10 amino acids. CDR1 is DFQATT and CDR2 is SNEGSKA in the germline V gene (reference sequence). V was cut by 7 bases and J by 6 bases, with 8 bases left in between. The CDR3 protein is CSGFWDTQYF. The CDR3 DNA follows: TGCAGTGGGTTTTGGGATACGCAGTATTTT.

The chain couples TRBV19 to TRBJ1-1; D uncertain. CDR1 and CDR2 (germline): LNHDA, SQIVND (reference sequence). V was pared by 7 bases and J by 5 bases, with 14 bases between. The length of the CDR3 is 13 residues. CDR3 amino acids: CASTLSRLTEAFF. CDR3 DNA sequence: TGTGCCAGTACCCTAAGCCGGTTAACTGAAGCTTTCTTT.

CDR3 DNA: TGTGCCAGCAGTTTGAGTCCGCGCAAGGGACTTGGCTACACCTTC. This encodes CASSLSPRKGLGYTF. J is TRBJ1-2 and V is TRBV28; a weak D match, TRBD1 (5 bases). With 3 bases removed from V and 7 bases from J, the gap between germline ends came to 18 bases. Germline CDR1 reads MDHEN; CDR2 reads SYDVKM. This CDR3 is built from 15 residues.

This chain connects TRBV5-3 to TRBJ1-1, with D possibly matching TRBD1 (5 bases). TRBV5-3 is assigned to the ORF class and has an uncertain function. The length of the CDR3 is 10 residues. CDR3 protein: CATLERGAFF. The DNA of the CDR3 is TGTGCGACTCTAGAACGGGGGGCTTTCTTT.